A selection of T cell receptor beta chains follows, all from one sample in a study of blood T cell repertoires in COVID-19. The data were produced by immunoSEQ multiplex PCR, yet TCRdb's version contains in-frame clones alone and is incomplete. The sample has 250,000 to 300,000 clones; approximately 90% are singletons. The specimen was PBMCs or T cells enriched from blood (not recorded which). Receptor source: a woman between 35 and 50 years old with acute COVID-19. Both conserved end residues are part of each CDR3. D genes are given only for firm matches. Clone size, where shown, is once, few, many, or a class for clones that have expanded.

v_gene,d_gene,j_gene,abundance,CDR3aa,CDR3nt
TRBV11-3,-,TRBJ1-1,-,CASSLTTNPDRTF,TGTGCCAGCAGTCTTACGACTAACCCGGACAGAACCTTT
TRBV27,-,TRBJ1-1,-,CASSLDPIDSEAFF,TGTGCCAGCAGTTTAGACCCGATCGACAGTGAAGCTTTCTTT
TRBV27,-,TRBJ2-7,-,CASSFRGRSEQYF,TGTGCCAGCAGTTTTCGAGGGAGAAGCGAGCAGTACTTC
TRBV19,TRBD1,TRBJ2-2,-,CASSYPGQGYTGELFF,TGTGCCAGTAGTTATCCGGGACAGGGTTACACCGGGGAGCTGTTTTTT
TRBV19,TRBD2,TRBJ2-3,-,CASSVLAGMGDTQYF,TGTGCCAGTAGTGTACTAGCGGGAATGGGAGATACGCAGTATTTT
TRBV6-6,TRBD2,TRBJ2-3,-,CASSQPSGTSRDTQYF,TGTGCCAGCAGTCAGCCTTCCGGGACTAGCCGCGATACGCAGTATTTT
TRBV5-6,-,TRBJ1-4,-,CASSLDMGQLFF,TGTGCCAGCAGCTTGGATATGGGCCAACTGTTTTTT
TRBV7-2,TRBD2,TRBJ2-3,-,CASSPGTSGRETSTDTQYF,TGTGCCAGCAGCCCAGGGACTAGCGGGAGGGAAACAAGCACAGATACGCAGTATTTT
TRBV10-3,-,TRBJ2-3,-,CAIRDRSTDTQYF,TGTGCCATCAGGGACAGAAGCACAGATACGCAGTATTTT
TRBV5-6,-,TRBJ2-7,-,CASSLVQRVYEQYF,TGTGCCAGCAGCTTGGTCCAGCGGGTCTACGAGCAGTACTTC
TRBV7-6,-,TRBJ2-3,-,CASSLVSAPTDTQYF,TGTGCCAGCAGCTTAGTGTCAGCGCCGACAGATACGCAGTATTTT
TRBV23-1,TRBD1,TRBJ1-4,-,CASSQWRPGQAEPNEKLFF,TGCGCCAGCAGTCAATGGAGACCGGGACAGGCCGAACCTAATGAAAAACTGTTTTTT
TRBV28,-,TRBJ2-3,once,CASSPLAAPNTDTQYF,TGTGCCAGCAGTCCCCTCGCGGCACCGAACACAGATACGCAGTATTTT
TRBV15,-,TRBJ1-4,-,CATSRATDIYNEKLFF,TGTGCCACCAGCAGAGCCACGGACATATATAATGAAAAACTGTTTTTT
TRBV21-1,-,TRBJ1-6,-,CASSNPGRAGGRYNSPLHF,TGTGCCAGCAGCAACCCGGGGAGGGCCGGGGGAAGATATAATTCACCCCTCCACTTT
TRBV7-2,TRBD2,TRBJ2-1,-,CASSLQAGVDNEQFF,TGTGCCAGCAGCTTACAAGCGGGGGTCGACAATGAGCAGTTCTTC
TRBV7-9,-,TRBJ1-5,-,CASSPAGEWNQPQHF,TGTGCCAGCAGCCCTGCAGGGGAATGGAATCAGCCCCAGCATTTT
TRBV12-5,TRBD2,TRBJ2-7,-,CASGLGTSGSSYEQYF,TGTGCTAGTGGTTTGGGGACTAGCGGGAGCTCCTACGAGCAGTACTTC
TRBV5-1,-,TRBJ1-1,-,CASTDRFGNEAFF,TGCGCCAGCACAGACAGGTTTGGTAATGAAGCTTTCTTT
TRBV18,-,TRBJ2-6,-,CASSPLGDGANVLTF,TGTGCCAGCTCACCACTCGGAGACGGGGCCAACGTCCTGACTTTC
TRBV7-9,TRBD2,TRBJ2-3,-,CASSSGLAPTDTQYF,TGTGCCAGCAGCTCAGGACTAGCGCCCACAGATACGCAGTATTTT
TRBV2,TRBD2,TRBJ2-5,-,CASSQTSGQETQYF,TGTGCCAGCAGTCAAACTAGCGGTCAAGAGACCCAGTACTTC
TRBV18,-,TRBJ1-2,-,CASSPDSYGYTF,TGTGCCAGCTCACCAGACAGCTATGGCTACACCTTC
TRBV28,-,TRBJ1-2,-,CATAGTNYGYTF,TGTGCCACAGCGGGGACTAACTATGGCTACACCTTC
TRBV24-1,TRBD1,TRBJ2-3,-,CATSDKGQVADTQYF,TGTGCCACCAGTGATAAGGGACAGGTAGCAGATACGCAGTATTTT
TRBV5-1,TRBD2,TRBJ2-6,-,CASSLVTSGTFSGANVLTF,TGCGCCAGCAGCTTGGTTACTAGCGGGACCTTCTCTGGGGCCAACGTCCTGACTTTC
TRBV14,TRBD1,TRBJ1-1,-,CASSLWDRGPNTEAFF,TGTGCCAGCAGCCTTTGGGACAGGGGCCCGAACACTGAAGCTTTCTTT
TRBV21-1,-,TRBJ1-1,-,CASSNSGGQGAFF,TGTGCCAGCAGCAACTCCGGGGGACAGGGAGCTTTCTTT
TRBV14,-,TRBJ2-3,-,CASNSGGWGTDTQYF,TGTGCCAGCAACTCCGGGGGTTGGGGCACAGATACGCAGTATTTT
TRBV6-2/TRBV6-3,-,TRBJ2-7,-,CASSYSHPGEQYF,TGTGCCAGCAGTTACTCACACCCGGGGGAGCAGTACTTC
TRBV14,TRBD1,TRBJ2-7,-,CASSLRTGAMHEQYF,TGTGCCAGCAGCCTTCGGACAGGAGCAATGCACGAGCAGTACTTC
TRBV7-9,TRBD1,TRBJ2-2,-,CASSLAGTVGELFF,TGTGCCAGCAGCTTAGCGGGGACAGTCGGGGAGCTGTTTTTT
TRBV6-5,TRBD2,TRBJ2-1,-,CASSQGLAGHEQFF,TGTGCCAGCAGTCAGGGACTAGCGGGCCATGAGCAGTTCTTC
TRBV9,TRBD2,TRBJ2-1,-,CASSVDPSGSTDEQFF,TGTGCCAGCAGCGTAGATCCTAGCGGGAGTACGGATGAGCAGTTCTTC
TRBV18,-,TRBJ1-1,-,CASSPHGGGTEAFF,TGTGCCAGCTCACCCCATGGCGGAGGCACTGAAGCTTTCTTT
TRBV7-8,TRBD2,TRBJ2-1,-,CASSPGLAGGNEQFF,TGTGCCAGCAGCCCGGGACTAGCGGGGGGCAATGAGCAGTTCTTC
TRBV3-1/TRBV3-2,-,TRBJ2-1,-,CASSQDLATYEQFF,TGTGCCAGCAGCCAAGATTTAGCAACGTATGAGCAGTTCTTC
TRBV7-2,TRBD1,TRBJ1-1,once,CASSLAAYKSTGGHNTEAFF,TGTGCCAGCAGCTTAGCGGCCTATAAATCGACAGGGGGCCATAACACTGAAGCTTTCTTT
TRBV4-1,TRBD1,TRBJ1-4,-,CASSQEILTGAVGGEKLFF,TGCGCCAGCAGCCAAGAAATCCTCACAGGGGCGGTGGGGGGTGAAAAACTGTTTTTT
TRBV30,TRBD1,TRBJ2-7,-,CAWSTGDGEQYF,TGTGCCTGGAGTACAGGGGACGGCGAGCAGTACTTC